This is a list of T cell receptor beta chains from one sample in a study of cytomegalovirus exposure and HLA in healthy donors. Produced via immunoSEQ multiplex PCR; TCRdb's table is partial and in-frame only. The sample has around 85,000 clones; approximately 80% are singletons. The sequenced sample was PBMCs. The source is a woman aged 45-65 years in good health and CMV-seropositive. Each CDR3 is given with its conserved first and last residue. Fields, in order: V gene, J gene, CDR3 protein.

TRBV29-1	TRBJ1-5	CSVVSESNQPQHF
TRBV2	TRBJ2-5	CASSGQFEETQYF
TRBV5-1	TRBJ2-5	CASSLTSGGPSTVFETQYF
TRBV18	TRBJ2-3	CASSPRPGDTDTQYF
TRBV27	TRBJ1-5	CASSPNIAGGNQPQHF
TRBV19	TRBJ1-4	CASREGGATNEKLFF
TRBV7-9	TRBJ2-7	CASSLWTVYTGGQYF
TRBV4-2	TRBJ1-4	CASSQRGSTNEKLFF
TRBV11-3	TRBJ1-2	CASSFDRGVGYTF
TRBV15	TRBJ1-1	CATSRFNGGTGGRNTEAFF
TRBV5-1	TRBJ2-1	CASYPGGSEDEQFF
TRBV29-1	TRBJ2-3	CSVEIGRVTQYF
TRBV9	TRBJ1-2	CASSVALGQGHGYTF
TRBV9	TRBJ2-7	CASGSGDYEQYF
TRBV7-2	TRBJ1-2	CASSWGQGAYGYTF
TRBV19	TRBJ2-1	CASRQILGQEVGREAHNEQFF
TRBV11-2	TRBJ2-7	CASKQSSYEQYF
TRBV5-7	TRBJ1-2	CASSLWGEGGYTF
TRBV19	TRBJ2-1	CASSIDEQTYNEQFF
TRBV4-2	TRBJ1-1	CASSLEGLNTEAFF
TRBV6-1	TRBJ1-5	CASSEDRPQGVNQPQHF
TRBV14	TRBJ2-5	CASSQVKTQYF
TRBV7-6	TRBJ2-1	CASSLGGLNEQFF
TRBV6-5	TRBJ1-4	CASSFAGTKIEKLFF
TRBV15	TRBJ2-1	CATSLSLAGNEQFF
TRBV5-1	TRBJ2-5	CASSLVGGGYQETQYF
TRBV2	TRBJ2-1	CASSDPGLSLSSYNEQFF
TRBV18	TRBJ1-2	CASSPTGVGGYTF
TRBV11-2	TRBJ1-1	CASSLRIIAGAANTEAFF
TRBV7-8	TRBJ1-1	CASSLGQGTEAFF
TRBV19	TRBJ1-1	CASRTHDNRERPEAFF
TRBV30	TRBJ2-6	CAWVGDRGVLTF
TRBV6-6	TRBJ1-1	CASSIQGGNTEAFF
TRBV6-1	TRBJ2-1	CASSEVLRGGRHEQFF
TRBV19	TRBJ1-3	CASSRPGQGSGNTIYF
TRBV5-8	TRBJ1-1	CASSFGGLMNTEAFF
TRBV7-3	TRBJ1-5	CASSAGMGQPQHF
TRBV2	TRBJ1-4	CASSESGTLFF
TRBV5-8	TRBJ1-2	CASSPGSYGYTF
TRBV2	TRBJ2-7	CASSDSYEQYF
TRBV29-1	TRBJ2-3	CSVEEGVDTQYF
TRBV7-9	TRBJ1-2	CASSLDTGFYGYTF
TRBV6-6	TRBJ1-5	CASSARQSRIAQPQHF
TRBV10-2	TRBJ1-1	CASSEGTGGKGTEAFF
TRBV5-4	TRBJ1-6	CASSRQGSSYNSPLHF
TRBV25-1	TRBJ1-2	CASSFTQGNYGYTF
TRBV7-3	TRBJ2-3	CASSPYYTDTQYF
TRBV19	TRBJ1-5	CASRIDREAPQPQHF
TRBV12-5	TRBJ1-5	CASGYTGGAGQPQHF
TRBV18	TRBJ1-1	CASSPSGGENTEAFF
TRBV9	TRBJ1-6	CASSATRGTPLHF
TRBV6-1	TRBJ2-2	CAIGTGKNTGELFF
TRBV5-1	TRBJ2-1	CASSLPLFQGQNPLSSYNEQFF
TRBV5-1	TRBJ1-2	CASSLSDEGGHGYTF
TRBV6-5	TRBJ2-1	CASSYHSRFYNEQFF